These T cell receptor beta chains were read from a single sample in a study of tumor-infiltrating lymphocytes in primary liver carcinoma. MiXCR, applied by TCRdb to the multiplex PCR reads, yields one record per CDR3 protein. This sample has about 50,000 distinct CDR3 sequences; around 77% occur once, and the top ten carry around a quarter. The sample was liver tumor tissue from sampling region 5. The receptors were sampled from a man aged 35-49 years with primary liver carcinoma and hepatitis B virus infection. The CDR3 runs from the conserved cysteine through the conserved F or W. D genes are given only for firm matches. Not every row has a clone size; where given, it reads once, few, many or a size class.

TRBJ2-2 14 TRBV5-8 . . CASSSVLNIGELFF TGTGCCAGCAGCTCAGTCCTTAACATCGGGGAGCTGTTTTTT
TRBJ1-2 15 TRBV6-1 TRBD1 . CASIVSGTGSDCYTF TGTGCCAGCATAGTTTCCGGGACAGGGTCTGACTGCTACACCTTC
TRBJ2-7 16 TRBV29-1 . . CSAMTSEIGTPYEQHF TGCAGCGCCATGACATCTGAGATCGGCACTCCCTACGAGCAGCACTTC
TRBJ2-7 12 TRBV20-1 . . CSAHPQIYEQYF TGCAGTGCTCATCCCCAGATCTACGAGCAGTACTTC
TRBJ2-7 15 TRBV28 TRBD1 . CANSITGQGVNEQYF TGTGCCAACAGTATCACGGGACAGGGGGTTAACGAGCAGTACTTC
TRBJ2-3 14 TRBV5-5 . . CASSPTSTDVTQYF TGTGCCAGCAGCCCCACCTCGACCGATGTTACGCAATATTTT
TRBJ1-1 13 TRBV6-6 . . CAISYTRGTEAFF TGTGCCATCAGTTACACAAGGGGCACTGAAGCTTTCTTT
TRBJ2-7 12 TRBV2 . few CAISVHGREQYF TGTGCCATCAGTGTCCATGGCCGCGAGCAGTACTTC
TRBJ2-1 20 TRBV11-1 TRBD2 . CASSIGKTSGASRFSHEQLF TGTGCCAGCAGCATAGGAAAGACTAGCGGGGCCTCACGGTTCAGCCATGAGCAGCTCTTC
TRBJ2-3 20 TRBV4-3 TRBD2 once CASSRDLPSGTSGRADRQYF TGCGCCAGCAGCCGAGATCTTCCGTCCGGGACTAGCGGGAGAGCAGATAGGCAGTATTTT
TRBJ2-7 15 TRBV4-2 . . CASDHEDSSSYEQYF TGTGCCAGCGACCATGAGGACTCGAGTTCCTACGAGCAGTACTTC
TRBJ2-5 14 TRBV24-1 . many CATSGRDPWETQYF TGTGCCACCAGTGGCCGGGATCCGTGGGAGACCCAGTACTTC
TRBJ1-6 14 TRBV6-6 . medium-sized CASSYSGGPPSLHF TGTGCCAGCAGTTACTCGGGGGGACCCCCGTCCCTCCACTTT
TRBJ2-1 20 TRBV12-3/TRBV12-4 . . CASSPTLGTRDRESYDEQFF TGTGCCAGCAGTCCAACACTAGGGACTAGAGACAGGGAATCCTACGATGAGCAGTTCTTC
TRBJ1-5 12 TRBV28 . . CANNIWGQPQHF TGTGCCAACAACATATGGGGACAGCCCCAGCATTTT
TRBJ2-1 16 TRBV4-1 . . CASSQYRTPYYNEQFF TGCGCCAGCAGCCAATATCGGACCCCCTACTACAATGAGCAGTTCTTC
TRBJ2-6 15 TRBV11-2 . . CVTQRPRSGANVLTF TGTGTTACCCAGCGGCCGCGTTCTGGGGCCAACGTCCTGACTTTC
TRBJ2-1 13 TRBV11-2 . . CASLGVVSYEQFF TGTGCCAGCCTAGGGGTAGTGAGCTATGAGCAGTTCTTC
TRBJ2-7 15 TRBV5-5 . . CASSPAAVPLSEQHF TGTGCCAGCAGCCCAGCGGCAGTTCCCCTCTCCGAGCAACACTTC
TRBJ2-3 14 TRBV10-3 . . CAISPGLPSNTQYF TGTGCCATCAGCCCTGGACTTCCATCAAATACGCAGTATTTT
TRBJ2-1 15 TRBV5-1 . . CVSKASRSKGNEQFF TGCGTCAGCAAGGCTAGCCGAAGTAAGGGGAATGAGCAGTTCTTC
TRBJ2-7 12 TRBV10-2 . . CASSGALYEQYF TGCGCCAGCAGTGGGGCACTCTACGAGCAGTACTTC
TRBJ2-7 11 TRBV7-8 . . CSSNLSYEKYF TGTTCCAGCAACTTATCCTACGAGAAGTACTTC
TRBJ2-7 17 TRBV11-1 . once CANSLGPARESSYEQYF TGTGCCAACAGCTTAGGGCCGGCGCGTGAAAGCTCCTACGAGCAGTACTTT
TRBJ2-1 13 TRBV29-1 TRBD1 . CSIWTGNLSEQFF TGCAGCATTTGGACAGGGAACTTAAGTGAGCAATTCTTC
TRBJ1-5 14 TRBV29-1 . . CSAIPDTPGQPQHF TGCAGCGCTATTCCCGACACCCCGGGGCAGCCTCAGCATTTT
TRBJ1-5 18 TRBV4-2 . . CVISQDRLGGTSRRPQHF TGTGTCATCAGCCAAGATAGACTTGGTGGGACCTCCAGGCGGCCCCAGCATTTT
TRBJ2-5 16 TRBV19 . many CASSIGSQTLPETQYF TGTGCCAGTAGTATTGGTAGTCAGACCCTCCCCGAGACCCAGTACTTC
TRBJ2-5 14 TRBV11-1 . many CARSFRGGAQTQYF TGTGCCAGGAGCTTCCGTGGCGGGGCGCAGACCCAGTACTTC
TRBJ2-1 19 TRBV5-8 TRBD2 . CASRPLGLAVGLSYNKQFF TGTGCCAGCAGGCCCCTGGGACTAGCGGTAGGTTTATCCTACAATAAGCAGTTTTTC
TRBJ2-1 12 TRBV7-9 . . CASSSERGEQLF TGTGCAAGCAGCTCGGAGCGTGGTGAGCAGCTCTTC